A selection of T cell receptor beta chains follows, all from one sample in a study of CD8+ T cells in alopecia areata. Profiling relied on immunoSEQ multiplex PCR, and the TCRdb table lists in-frame clones only, not all of them. The sample yields tens of thousands of clones, 95% to 97% seen once. Sequences were derived from CD8+ T cells sorted from blood, sampled at week 0. The receptors were sampled from a human donor with alopecia areata. Each CDR3 is given with its conserved first and last residue. The order of the fields is V gene, clone size, J gene, D gene, CDR3 protein, CDR3 DNA. D genes are given only for firm matches. Only some rows state a clone size, as once, few, many or a class for expanded clones.

>TRBV7-7|-|TRBJ2-7|-
CASSPGLLVTYEQYF
TGTGCTAGCAGCCCCGGGCTCCTAGTAACCTACGAGCAGTACTTC
>TRBV28|-|TRBJ2-5|-
CASSLLGTSETQYF
TGTGCCAGCAGTTTATTGGGGACCTCGGAGACCCAGTACTTC
>TRBV11-2|-|TRBJ2-1|TRBD1
CASSLGGGDIDEQFF
TGTGCCAGCAGCTTAGGAGGGGGCGATATTGATGAGCAGTTCTTC
>TRBV19|-|TRBJ2-7|TRBD2
CASSIRAGVATQTYEQYF
TGTGCCAGTAGTATCCGGGCGGGGGTCGCGACCCAAACCTACGAGCAGTACTTC
>TRBV4-3|-|TRBJ2-7|TRBD1
CASSHGGTGSYEQYF
TGCGCCAGCAGCCATGGGGGGACAGGGTCCTACGAGCAGTACTTC
>TRBV27|-|TRBJ2-7|-
CASSLTGPDEQYF
TGTGCCAGCAGTTTAACCGGTCCAGACGAGCAGTACTTC
>TRBV7-2|-|TRBJ2-7|-
CASSLVDSPYEQYF
TGTGCCAGCAGCTTAGTAGACTCACCCTACGAGCAGTACTTC
>TRBV23-1|few|TRBJ2-5|-
CASRPDPREWDTEETQYF
TGCGCCAGCAGACCCGATCCAAGAGAATGGGACACCGAAGAGACCCAGTACTTC
>TRBV13|-|TRBJ2-1|-
CASRPGVSWGNEQFF
TGTGCCAGCAGACCCGGGGTCTCGTGGGGTAATGAGCAGTTCTTC
>TRBV19|-|TRBJ2-5|-
CASSGGLQETQYF
TGTGCCAGTAGTGGGGGGCTGCAAGAGACCCAGTACTTC
>TRBV5-6|-|TRBJ2-2|-
CASSLALTAWTGELFF
TGTGCCAGCAGCTTGGCGCTTACAGCATGGACCGGGGAGCTGTTTTTT
>TRBV5-4|-|TRBJ2-5|-
CASSWRADQETQYF
TGTGCCAGCAGCTGGCGAGCAGACCAAGAGACCCAGTACTTC
>TRBV7-2|-|TRBJ2-7|-
CASSPDIPYEQYF
TGTGCCAGCAGCCCGGACATCCCCTACGAGCAGTACTTC
>TRBV30|-|TRBJ2-7|-
CAWSVYGAGYEQYF
TGTGCCTGGAGTGTTTATGGGGCAGGCTACGAGCAGTACTTC
>TRBV7-9|-|TRBJ2-7|-
CASSSPSAFEQYF
TGTGCCAGCAGCTCGCCCTCAGCGTTCGAGCAGTACTTC
>TRBV6-1|-|TRBJ1-1|-
CASSYGGGEAFF
TGTGCCAGCAGTTATGGAGGGGGTGAAGCTTTCTTT
>TRBV7-8|-|TRBJ2-5|-
CASRSPGELGETQYF
TGTGCCAGCAGATCCCCCGGGGAATTGGGGGAGACCCAGTACTTC
>TRBV5-1|-|TRBJ1-1|-
CASRRVSNTEAFF
TGCGCCAGCAGACGCGTTTCGAACACTGAAGCTTTCTTT
>TRBV9|once|TRBJ2-3|TRBD2
CASSKTAGVSTDTQYF
TGTGCCAGCAGCAAAACAGCGGGGGTCAGCACAGATACGCAGTATTTT
>TRBV2|-|TRBJ1-2|-
CASTQGIYGYTF
TGTGCCAGCACGCAGGGGATCTATGGCTACACCTTC
>TRBV10-2|-|TRBJ2-7|-
CASSETYEQYF
TGCGCCAGCAGTGAAACCTACGAGCAGTACTTC
>TRBV9|-|TRBJ2-1|TRBD1
CASSAGTGDVGEQFF
TGTGCCAGCAGCGCCGGGACAGGGGATGTAGGTGAGCAGTTCTTC
>TRBV7-8|-|TRBJ2-5|TRBD2
CASSFPTGTSGEWYQETQYF
TGTGCCAGCAGCTTCCCCACCGGGACTAGCGGGGAGTGGTACCAAGAGACCCAGTACTTC
>TRBV2|-|TRBJ1-2|-
CARVGVNNYGYTF
TGTGCCAGAGTCGGGGTGAATAACTATGGCTACACCTTC
>TRBV4-2|-|TRBJ2-5|-
CASSQDFRETQYF
TGTGCCAGCAGCCAAGATTTCAGGGAGACCCAGTACTTC
>TRBV19|once|TRBJ1-1|-
CASINGGGTEAFF
TGTGCCAGTATTAACGGAGGGGGCACTGAAGCTTTCTTT
>TRBV27|-|TRBJ2-7|-
CASRRGAYEQYF
TGTGCCTCCCGCCGGGGCGCCTACGAGCAGTACTTC